This T cell receptor (beta chain) was sequenced for a study of chemoradiotherapy in HPV16-positive cancers. Study-wide findings and caveats: Functional assays defining HPV-specific T cells used only a couple of HPV16-positive patients. During treatment, candidate HPV-specific clones and E7-related motifs expanded in tumor.

Germline V gene sequence: CDR1 MRHNA, CDR2 SNTAGT. Trimming took off 0 bases at V and 7 bases at J, with 13 bases between the two ends. This CDR3 spans 15 amino acids. Of note for this clone: The antigen remains unidentified.

Data came from immunoSEQ multiplex PCR; TCRdb stores just in-frame clones and leaves some out. The sample has about 1,900 clones, 95% to 97% seen once. The chain recombines TRBV6-4 with TRBJ2-1, with D perhaps matching TRBD2 (6 bases). This specimen consisted of tumor tissue, obtained from a patient who underwent chemoradiotherapy. The TCR was taken from a human donor with HPV-associated anogenital cancer. DNA of the CDR3: TGTGCCAGCAGTGACTCGGCGGGGAGTAGTAATGAGCAGTTCTTC. Encoded protein: CASSDSAGSSNEQFF.